This TCR beta chain appears in the sequencing data of a study of blood T cell repertoires in COVID-19. Recruits, aged roughly 18 to 95 years, lived in 25 or so US areas. Germline V gene sequence: CDR1 KGHSY, CDR2 FQNENV. V was clipped by 5 bases and J by 6 bases; unmatched bases: 15. The CDR3 is made up of 17 amino acids. Authors' data handling: Amplification with reference gene primers provided the estimates of nucleated cell counts. Assay used: immunoSEQ multiplex PCR; TCRdb lists only in-frame clones, some missing. That table is the source of V, J and clone size, and D and trimming were worked out from the DNA. The repertoire includes under 250,000 clones, 89% of them detected once, and roughly 4% sits in the top ten.

The sequenced sample consisted of PBMCs or T cells enriched from blood (not recorded which). This TCR was recovered from a woman aged 25 to 39 with acute COVID-19. The V call is TRBV16, the J call TRBJ1-2, with 10 bases lining up with TRBD1. CDR3 DNA sequence: TGTGCCAGCAGCTCTAAGTGGGGGACAGGGGCTGGAGATGGCTACACCTTC. Its protein product is CASSSKWGTGAGDGYTF.